This T cell receptor (beta chain) was found in a study of blood T cell repertoires in COVID-19. Across the study: The United States, Italy and Spain were the sources of the acute and convalescent COVID-19 samples. The cDNA or gDNA used as material had been derived from T cells, B-cell-depleted T cells, or PBMCs.

Per the authors' pipeline: Using reference gene primer amplification, nucleated cell counts were estimated. TCRdb's table, derived via immunoSEQ multiplex PCR, lists solely in-frame clones and lacks some. The D gene and trimming were derived from the DNA, and the V and J assignments and clone size from that table. The sample records 90,000 to 120,000 clones, roughly 88% being singletons. CDR1 and CDR2 from the germline V gene are SGDLS and YYNGEE. The CDR3 spans 15 residues. The J segment lost 7 bases and the V segment lost 4 bases, leaving 9 bases of the junction unmatched. The material sequenced was peripheral blood. The chain couples TRBV9 to TRBJ2-1, with 9 bases matching TRBD1. The sequence was obtained from a human donor in a cohort sampled during active COVID-19. DNA of the CDR3: TGTGCCAGCAGCTTAGGCGGACAGGGGCGAAATGAGCAGTTCTTC. Its translation: CASSLGGQGRNEQFF.